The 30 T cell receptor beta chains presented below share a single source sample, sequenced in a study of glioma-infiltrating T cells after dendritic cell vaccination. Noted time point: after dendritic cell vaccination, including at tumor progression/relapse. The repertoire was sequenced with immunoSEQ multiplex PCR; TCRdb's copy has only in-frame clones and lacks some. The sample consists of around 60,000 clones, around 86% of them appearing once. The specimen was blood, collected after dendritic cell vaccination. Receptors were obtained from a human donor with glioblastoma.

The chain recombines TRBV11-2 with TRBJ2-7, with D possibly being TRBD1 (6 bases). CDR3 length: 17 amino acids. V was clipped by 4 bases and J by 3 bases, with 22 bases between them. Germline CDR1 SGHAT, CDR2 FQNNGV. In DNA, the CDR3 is TGTGCCAGCAGCTATATATCCAGGAAAGGGGGATACTACGAGCAGTACTTC. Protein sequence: CASSYISRKGGYYEQYF.

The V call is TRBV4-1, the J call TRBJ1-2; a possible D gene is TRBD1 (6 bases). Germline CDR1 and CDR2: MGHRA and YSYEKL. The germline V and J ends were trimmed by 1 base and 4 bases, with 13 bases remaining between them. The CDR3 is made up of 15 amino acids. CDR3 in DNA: TGCGCCAGCAGCCAAGCCGGACAGTCCAGCTATGGCTACACCTTC. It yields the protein CASSQAGQSSYGYTF.

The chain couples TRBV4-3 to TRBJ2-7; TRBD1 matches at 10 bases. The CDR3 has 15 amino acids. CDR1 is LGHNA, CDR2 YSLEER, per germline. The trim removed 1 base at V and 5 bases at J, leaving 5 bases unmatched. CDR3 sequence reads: CASSQAAGQGHEQYF. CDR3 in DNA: TGCGCCAGCAGCCAAGCCGCGGGACAGGGGCACGAGCAGTACTTC.

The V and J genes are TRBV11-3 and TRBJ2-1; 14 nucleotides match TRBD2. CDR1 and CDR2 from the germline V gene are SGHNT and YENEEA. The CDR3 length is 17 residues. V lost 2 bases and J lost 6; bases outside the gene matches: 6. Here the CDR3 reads CASSLNSGTSGSNEQFF. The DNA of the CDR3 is TGTGCCAGCAGCTTAAACTCCGGGACTAGCGGGAGCAATGAGCAGTTCTTC.

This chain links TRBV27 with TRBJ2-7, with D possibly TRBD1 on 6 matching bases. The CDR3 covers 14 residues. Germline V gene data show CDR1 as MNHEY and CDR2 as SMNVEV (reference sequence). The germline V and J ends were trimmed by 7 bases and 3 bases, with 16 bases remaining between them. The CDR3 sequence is CASTPRGTLYEQYF. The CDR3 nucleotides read TGTGCCAGCACCCCTAGGGGGACCCTCTACGAGCAGTACTTC.

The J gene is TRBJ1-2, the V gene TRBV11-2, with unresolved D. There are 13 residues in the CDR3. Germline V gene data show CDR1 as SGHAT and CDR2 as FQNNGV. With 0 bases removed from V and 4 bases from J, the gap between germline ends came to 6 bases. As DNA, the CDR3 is TGTGCCAGCAGCTTAGAGCCAGTCTATGGCTACACCTTC. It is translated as CASSLEPVYGYTF.

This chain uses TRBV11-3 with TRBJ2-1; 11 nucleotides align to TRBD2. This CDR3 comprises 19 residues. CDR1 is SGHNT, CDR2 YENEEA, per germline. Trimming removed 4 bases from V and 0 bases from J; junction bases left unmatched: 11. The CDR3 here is CASSSQTSGMLSSYNEQFF. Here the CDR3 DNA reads TGTGCCAGCAGCTCCCAGACTAGCGGGATGCTTAGCTCCTACAATGAGCAGTTCTTC.

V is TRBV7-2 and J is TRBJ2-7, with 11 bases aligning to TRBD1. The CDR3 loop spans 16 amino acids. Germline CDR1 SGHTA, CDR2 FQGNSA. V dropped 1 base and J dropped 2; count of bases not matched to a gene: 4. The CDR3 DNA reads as TGTGCCAGCAGCTTAGGGGCGGGACAGGGGGCCTACGAGCAGTACTTC. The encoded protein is CASSLGAGQGAYEQYF. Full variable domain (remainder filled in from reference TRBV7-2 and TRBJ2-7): GAGVSQSPSNKVTEKGKDVELRCDPISGHTALYWYRQSLGQGLEFLIYFQGNSAPDKSGLPSDRFSAERTGGSVSTLTIQRTQQEDSAVYLCASSLGAGQGAYEQYFGPGTRLTVT.

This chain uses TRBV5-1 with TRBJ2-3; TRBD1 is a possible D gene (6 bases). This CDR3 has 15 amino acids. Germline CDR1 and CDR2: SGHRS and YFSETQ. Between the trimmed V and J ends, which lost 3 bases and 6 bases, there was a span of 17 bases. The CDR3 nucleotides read TGCGCCAGCAGCTCGAGAACCCGGGACACCGATACGCAGTATTTT. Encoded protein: CASSSRTRDTDTQYF.

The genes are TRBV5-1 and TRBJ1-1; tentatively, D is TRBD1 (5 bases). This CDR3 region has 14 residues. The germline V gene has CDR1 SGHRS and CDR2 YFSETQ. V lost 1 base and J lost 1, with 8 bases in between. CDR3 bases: TGCGCCAGCAGCTTGAGGGGTGCGAACACTGAAGCTTTCTTT. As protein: CASSLRGANTEAFF. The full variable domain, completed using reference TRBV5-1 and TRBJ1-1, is KAGVTQTPRYLIKTRGQQVTLSCSPISGHRSVSWYQQTPGQGLQFLFEYFSETQRNKGNFPGRFSGRQFSNSRSEMNVSTLELGDSALYLCASSLRGANTEAFFGQGTRLTVV.

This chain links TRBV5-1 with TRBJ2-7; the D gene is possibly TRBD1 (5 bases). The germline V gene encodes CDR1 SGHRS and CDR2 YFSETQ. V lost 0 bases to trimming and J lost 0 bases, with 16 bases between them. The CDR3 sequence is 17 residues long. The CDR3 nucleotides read TGCGCCAGCAGCTTGGGACAGACAGTCCCGAGCTCCTACGAGCAGTACTTC. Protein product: CASSLGQTVPSSYEQYF. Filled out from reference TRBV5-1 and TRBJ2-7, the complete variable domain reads KAGVTQTPRYLIKTRGQQVTLSCSPISGHRSVSWYQQTPGQGLQFLFEYFSETQRNKGNFPGRFSGRQFSNSRSEMNVSTLELGDSALYLCASSLGQTVPSSYEQYFGPGTRLTVT.

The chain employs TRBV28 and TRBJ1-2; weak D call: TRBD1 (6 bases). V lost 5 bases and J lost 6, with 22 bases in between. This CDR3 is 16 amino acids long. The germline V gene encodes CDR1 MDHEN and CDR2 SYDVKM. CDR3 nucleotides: TGTGCCAGCAGTCCCTCGCCACGACAGGCACTCGATGGCTACACCTTC. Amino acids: CASSPSPRQALDGYTF.

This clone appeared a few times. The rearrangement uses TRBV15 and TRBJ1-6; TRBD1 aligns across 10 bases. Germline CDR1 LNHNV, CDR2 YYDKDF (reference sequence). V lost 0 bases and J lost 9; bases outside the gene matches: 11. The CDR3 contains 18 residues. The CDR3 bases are TGTGCCACCAGCAGAGATAGGTCGATGGACAGGGGGACTTCACCCCTCCACTTT. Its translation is CATSRDRSMDRGTSPLHF.

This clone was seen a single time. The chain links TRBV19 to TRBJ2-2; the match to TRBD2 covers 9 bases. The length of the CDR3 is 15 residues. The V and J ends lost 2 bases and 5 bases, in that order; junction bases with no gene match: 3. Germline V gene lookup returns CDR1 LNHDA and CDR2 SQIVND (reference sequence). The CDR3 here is CASSISSGRTGELFF. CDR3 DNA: TGTGCCAGTAGTATATCGAGCGGGAGGACCGGGGAGCTGTTTTTT.

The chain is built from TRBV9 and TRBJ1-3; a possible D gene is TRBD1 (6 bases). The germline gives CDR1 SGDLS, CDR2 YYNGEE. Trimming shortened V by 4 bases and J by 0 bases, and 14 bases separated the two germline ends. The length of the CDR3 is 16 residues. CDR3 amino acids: CASSPNTGSSGNTIYF. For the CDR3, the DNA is TGTGCCAGCAGCCCAAACACAGGGAGCTCTGGAAACACCATATATTTT.

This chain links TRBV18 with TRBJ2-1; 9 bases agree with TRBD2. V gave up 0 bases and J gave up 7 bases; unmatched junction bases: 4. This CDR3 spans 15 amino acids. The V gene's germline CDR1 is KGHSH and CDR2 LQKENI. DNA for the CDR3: TGTGCCAGCTCACCACCTAGCGGGAGAGGAAATGAGCAGTTCTTC. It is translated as CASSPPSGRGNEQFF.

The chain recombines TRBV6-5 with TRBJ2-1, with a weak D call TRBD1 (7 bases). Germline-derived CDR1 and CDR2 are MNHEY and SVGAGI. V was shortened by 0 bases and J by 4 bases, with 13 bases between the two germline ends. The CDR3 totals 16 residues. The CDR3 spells CASSYSSGGSYNEQFF. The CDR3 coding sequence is TGTGCCAGCAGTTACTCGTCAGGGGGGAGTTACAATGAGCAGTTCTTC.

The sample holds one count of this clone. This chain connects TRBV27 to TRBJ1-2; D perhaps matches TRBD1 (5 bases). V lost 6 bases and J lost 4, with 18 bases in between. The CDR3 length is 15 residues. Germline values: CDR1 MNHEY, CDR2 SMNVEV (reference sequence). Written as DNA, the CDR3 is TGTGCCAGCAGCCTGACCGGGACTGTCACCTATGGCTACACCTTC. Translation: CASSLTGTVTYGYTF.

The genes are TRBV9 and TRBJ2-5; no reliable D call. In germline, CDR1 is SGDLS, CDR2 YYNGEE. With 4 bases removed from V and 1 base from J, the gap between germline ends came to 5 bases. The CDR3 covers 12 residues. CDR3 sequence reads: CASSPLQETQYF. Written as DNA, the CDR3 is TGTGCCAGCAGCCCCCTCCAAGAGACCCAGTACTTC. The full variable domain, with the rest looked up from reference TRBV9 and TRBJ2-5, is DSGVTQTPKHLITATGQRVTLRCSPRSGDLSVYWYQQSLDQGLQFLIQYYNGEERAKGNILERFSAQQFPDLHSELNLSSLELGDSALYFCASSPLQETQYFGPGTRLLVL.

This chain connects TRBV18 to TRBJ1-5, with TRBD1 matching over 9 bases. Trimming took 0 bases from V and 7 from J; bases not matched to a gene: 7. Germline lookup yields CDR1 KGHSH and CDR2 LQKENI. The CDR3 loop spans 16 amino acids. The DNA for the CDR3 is TGTGCCAGCTCACCACCGGGACAGGGTTTTAGCCAGCCCCAGCATTTT. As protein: CASSPPGQGFSQPQHF.

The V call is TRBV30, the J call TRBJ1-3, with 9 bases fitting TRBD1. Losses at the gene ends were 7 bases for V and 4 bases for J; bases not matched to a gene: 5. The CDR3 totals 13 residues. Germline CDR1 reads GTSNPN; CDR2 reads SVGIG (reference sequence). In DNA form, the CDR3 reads TGTGCCTCTTGGACAGGGGAGGGAAACACCATATATTTT. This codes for CASWTGEGNTIYF. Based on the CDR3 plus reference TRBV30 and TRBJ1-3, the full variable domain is SQTIHQWPATLVQPVGSPLSLECTVEGTSNPNLYWYRQAAGRGLQLLFYSVGIGQISSEVPQNLSASRPQDRQFILSSKKLLLSDSGFYLCASWTGEGNTIYFGEGSWLTVV.

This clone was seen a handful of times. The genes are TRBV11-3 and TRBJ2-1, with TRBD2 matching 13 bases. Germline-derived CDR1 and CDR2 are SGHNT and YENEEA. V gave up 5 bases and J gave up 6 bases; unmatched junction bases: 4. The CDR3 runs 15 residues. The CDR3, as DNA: TGTGCCAGCAGCCTGGGACTAGCGGGATTCAATGAGCAGTTCTTC. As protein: CASSLGLAGFNEQFF.

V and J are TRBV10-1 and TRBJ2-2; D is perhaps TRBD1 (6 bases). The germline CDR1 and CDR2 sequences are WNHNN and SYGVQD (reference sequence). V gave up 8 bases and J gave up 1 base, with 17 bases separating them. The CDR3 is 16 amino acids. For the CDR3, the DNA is TGCGCCAGCGGGAACCCCTCGACAGGGAACACCGGGGAGCTGTTTTTT. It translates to CASGNPSTGNTGELFF.

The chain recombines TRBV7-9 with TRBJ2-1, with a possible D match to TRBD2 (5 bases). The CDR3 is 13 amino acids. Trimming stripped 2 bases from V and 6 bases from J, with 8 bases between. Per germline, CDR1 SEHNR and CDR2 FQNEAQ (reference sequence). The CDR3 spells CASSLWSGNEQFF. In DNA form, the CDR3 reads TGTGCCAGCAGCTTATGGAGCGGCAATGAGCAGTTCTTC.

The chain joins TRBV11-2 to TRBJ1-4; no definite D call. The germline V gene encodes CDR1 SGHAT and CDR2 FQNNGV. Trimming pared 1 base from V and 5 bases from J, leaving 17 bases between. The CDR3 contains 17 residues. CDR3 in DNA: TGTGCCAGCAGCTTAGGTTCCCCGTCTACGGAGAATGAAAAACTGTTTTTT. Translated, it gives CASSLGSPSTENEKLFF.

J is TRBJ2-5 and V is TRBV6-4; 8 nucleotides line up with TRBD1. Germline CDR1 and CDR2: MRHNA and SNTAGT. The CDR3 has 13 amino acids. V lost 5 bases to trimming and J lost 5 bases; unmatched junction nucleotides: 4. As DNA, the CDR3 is TGTGCCAGCAGTTACCGACAGGGGGAGACCCAGTACTTC. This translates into CASSYRQGETQYF.

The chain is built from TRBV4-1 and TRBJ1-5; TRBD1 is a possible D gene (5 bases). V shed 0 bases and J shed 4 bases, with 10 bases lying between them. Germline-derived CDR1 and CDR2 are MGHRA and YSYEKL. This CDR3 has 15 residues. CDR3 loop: CASSQDQGWNQPQHF. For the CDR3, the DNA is TGCGCCAGCAGCCAAGATCAGGGTTGGAATCAGCCCCAGCATTTT.

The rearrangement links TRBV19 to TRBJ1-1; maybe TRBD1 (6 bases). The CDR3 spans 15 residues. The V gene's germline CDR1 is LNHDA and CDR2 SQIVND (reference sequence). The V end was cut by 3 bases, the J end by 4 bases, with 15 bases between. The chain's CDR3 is CASSIEWGRVTEAFF. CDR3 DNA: TGTGCCAGTAGTATTGAGTGGGGGCGAGTCACTGAAGCTTTCTTT.

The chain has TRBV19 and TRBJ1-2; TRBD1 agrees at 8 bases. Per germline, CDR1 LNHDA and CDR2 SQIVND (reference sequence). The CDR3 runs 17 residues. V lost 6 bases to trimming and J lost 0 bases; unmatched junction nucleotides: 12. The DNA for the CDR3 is TGTGCCAGTAGAACCCACACAGGGGGATTTTCTAACTATGGCTACACCTTC. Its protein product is CASRTHTGGFSNYGYTF.

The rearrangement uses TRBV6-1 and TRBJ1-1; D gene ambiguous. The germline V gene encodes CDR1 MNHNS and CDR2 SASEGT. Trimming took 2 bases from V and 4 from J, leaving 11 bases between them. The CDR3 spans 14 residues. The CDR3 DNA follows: TGTGCCAGCAGTGAATCGACTGGGTCCACTGAAGCTTTCTTT. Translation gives CASSESTGSTEAFF.